The clone carrying this T cell receptor (beta chain) was detected ten times or more. For TCR beta, libraries came from iRepertoire HTBI primers and Arm-PCR of CDR3 regions. Using its own MiXCR run on the multiplex PCR reads, TCRdb lists one record per CDR3 protein. The sample holds hundreds of thousands of distinct CDR3 sequences, 20% seen once. The data were obtained in a study of regulatory T cells in long-lasting Graves disease. Indicated time point: persistent/refractory GD, antithyroid drugs over 5 years with positive TRAb. Construction of the TCR library relied on RNA isolated from PBMCs. Sequenced here: peripheral blood mononuclear cells (PBMCs), sampled when the disease was refractory, from a patient treated with antithyroid drugs. This TCR came from a female donor with Graves disease.

This CDR3 reads CASRPRSLGGGYTF. The CDR3 DNA is TGTGCCAGCAGACCTCGCTCACTGGGGGGGGGCTACACCTTC. The rearrangement joins TRBV28 to TRBJ1-2; possibly TRBD1 for D (5 bases). The germline CDR1 and CDR2 sequences are MDHEN and SYDVKM. Trimming cost V 6 bases and J 8 bases, with 19 bases left between them. CDR3 size: 14 residues.